The 30 T cell receptor beta chains below come from one sample, sequenced in a study of blood T cell repertoires in COVID-19. The repertoire was sequenced with immunoSEQ multiplex PCR; TCRdb's copy has only in-frame clones and lacks some. In the table there are roughly 60,000 clones, approximately 77% of which are singletons. The sequenced material came from peripheral blood. The receptors were gathered from a human donor in a cohort sampled during active COVID-19.

This clone appeared many times. The gene calls are TRBV11-2 and TRBJ2-2; unclear D gene. Trimming stripped 4 bases from V and 1 base from J, with 7 bases between. CDR3 length equals 14 residues. Per germline, CDR1 SGHAT and CDR2 FQNNGV. CDR3 DNA sequence: TGTGCCAGCAGCTCGTCTATGAACACCGGGGAGCTGTTTTTT. Translation gives CASSSSMNTGELFF.

This clone came up many times. The chain couples TRBV7-8 to TRBJ2-7; 7 bases are shared with TRBD1. The V and J ends lost 1 base and 5 bases, in that order; junction bases with no gene match: 5. The CDR3 is 14 residues long. The germline gives CDR1 SGHVS, CDR2 FQNEAQ. Here the CDR3 DNA reads TGTGCCAGCAGCTTAGGGACGACAGGGAACGAGCAGTACTTC. It is translated as CASSLGTTGNEQYF.

V usage is TRBV27 and J usage is TRBJ2-5; the D gene is possibly TRBD1 (6 bases). This CDR3 region has 15 residues. CDR1 and CDR2 from the germline V gene are MNHEY and SMNVEV (reference sequence). Deletions cut 2 bases from V and 5 bases from J, with 15 bases between. CDR3 bases: TGTGCCAGCAGTTTACTCAGGGGCGTCGGGGAGACCCAGTACTTC. As protein: CASSLLRGVGETQYF.

The rearrangement joins TRBV10-3 to TRBJ2-7; weak D call: TRBD2 (6 bases). Germline V gene sequence: CDR1 ENHRY, CDR2 SYGVKD. The CDR3 runs to 16 residues. Trimming took off 6 bases at V and 2 bases at J, with 20 bases between the two ends. In nucleotides, the CDR3 is TGTGCCATCAGGAGCCCCGTGGAGGGGCGAACCTACGAGCAGTACTTC. It translates to CAIRSPVEGRTYEQYF.

Ten or more counts support this clone. The chain is built from TRBV30 and TRBJ1-2; D is possibly TRBD1 (5 bases). The CDR3 consists of 13 residues. V shed 3 bases and J shed 4 bases, with 12 bases lying between them. Germline-derived CDR1 and CDR2 are GTSNPN and SVGIG (reference sequence). The CDR3 sequence: CAWSVGPTYGYTF. The DNA for the CDR3 is TGTGCCTGGAGCGTGGGGCCGACCTATGGCTACACCTTC.

The rearrangement links TRBV5-6 to TRBJ2-1; 7 nucleotides line up with TRBD1. The CDR3 has 15 amino acids. The germline V gene has CDR1 SGHDT and CDR2 YYEEEE. The ends lost 0 bases at V and 8 bases at J; junction bases unmatched: 8. This CDR3 is CASSLVLGQGDEQFF. The CDR3 coding sequence is TGTGCCAGCAGCTTGGTTTTGGGTCAGGGGGATGAGCAGTTCTTC.

This clone came up a few times. The V gene is TRBV30, the J gene TRBJ2-6; no clear D gene. The CDR3 sequence is 15 residues long. With 2 bases removed from V and 0 bases from J, the gap between germline ends came to 8 bases. Per the germline V gene, CDR1 is GTSNPN and CDR2 is SVGIG (reference sequence). The CDR3 DNA is TGTGCCTGGAGTCCAGGAACCTCTGGGGCCAACGTCCTGACTTTC. This sequence encodes CAWSPGTSGANVLTF.

This clone was found a few times. This sequence joins TRBV7-2 and TRBJ1-1; TRBD1 is a possible D gene (5 bases). V was shortened by 4 bases and J by 5 bases, with 11 bases between the two germline ends. The CDR3 has 13 amino acids. CDR1 is SGHTA and CDR2 is FQGNSA in the germline V gene. The CDR3 loop is CASSSRGGTEAFF. DNA for the CDR3: TGTGCCAGCAGCTCGCGCGGGGGGACTGAAGCTTTCTTT.

The rearrangement links TRBV11-2 to TRBJ2-1, with 10 bases fitting TRBD2. In germline, CDR1 is SGHAT, CDR2 FQNNGV. This CDR3 contains 18 residues. With 2 bases clipped from V and 6 bases from J, the junction kept 13 bases outside the gene matches. The chain's CDR3 is CASSLRERGTSASNEQFF. The CDR3 coding sequence is TGTGCCAGCAGCTTAAGGGAACGAGGGACTAGCGCCTCCAATGAGCAGTTCTTC.

The CDR3 is CASSPETGTMNTEAFF. The CDR3 region has the DNA TGTGCCAGCAGTCCCGAGACAGGTACCATGAACACTGAAGCTTTCTTT. The J gene is TRBJ1-1, the V gene TRBV28, with a possible D match to TRBD1 (6 bases). Trimming shortened V by 5 bases and J by 0 bases, and 16 bases separated the two germline ends. The CDR3 spans 16 residues. CDR1 is MDHEN, CDR2 SYDVKM, per germline. Using reference TRBV28 and TRBJ1-1 for the parts outside the CDR3, the full variable domain is DVKVTQSSRYLVKRTGEKVFLECVQDMDHENMFWYRQDPGLGLRLIYFSYDVKMKEKGDIPEGYSVSREKKERFSLILESASTNQTSMYLCASSPETGTMNTEAFFGQGTRLTVV.

The gene calls are TRBV29-1 and TRBJ2-4; tentatively, D is TRBD2 (6 bases). The CDR3 covers 16 residues. V lost 0 bases, J lost 0 bases, and 12 bases lay in between. The V gene's germline CDR1 is SQVTM and CDR2 ANQGSEA. CDR3 nucleotides: TGCAGCGTTGAAGATCGGGGGACGGCAGCCAAAAACATTCAGTACTTC. This sequence encodes CSVEDRGTAAKNIQYF.

V is TRBV3-1 (or the pseudogene TRBV3-2) and J is TRBJ1-4; no clear D. CDR3 length: 15 residues. Germline lookup yields CDR1 LGHDT and CDR2 YNNKEL (reference sequence). Trimming took 1 base from V and 3 from J, leaving 9 bases between them. The chain's CDR3 is CASSQGGRSNEKLFF. The CDR3 bases are TGTGCCAGCAGCCAAGGAGGTCGGTCTAATGAAAAACTGTTTTTT.

By share, this clone ranks as large. The V and J genes are TRBV6-6 and TRBJ2-7; unclear D gene. Trimming pared 4 bases from V and 0 bases from J, leaving 4 bases between. CDR1 and CDR2 (germline): MNHNY, SVGAGI (reference sequence). This CDR3 is 12 amino acids long. The CDR3 spells CASSSSSYEQYF. DNA of the CDR3: TGTGCCAGCAGTTCCAGCTCCTACGAGCAGTACTTC.

This rearrangement joins TRBV7-8 to TRBJ2-7; TRBD1 is a possible D gene (6 bases). The CDR3 consists of 12 residues. In germline, CDR1 is SGHVS, CDR2 FQNEAQ. Trimming stripped 5 bases from V and 5 bases from J, with 10 bases between. In nucleotides, the CDR3 is TGTGCCAGCAGCCGAGGACAGAACGAGCAGTACTTC. Translated: CASSRGQNEQYF. Variable domain in full (rest from reference TRBV7-8 and TRBJ2-7): GAGVSQSPRYKVAKRGQDVALRCDPISGHVSLFWYQQALGQGPEFLTYFQNEAQLDKSGLPSDRFFAERPEGSVSTLKIQRTQQEDSAVYLCASSRGQNEQYFGPGTRLTVT.

This chain links TRBV10-3 with TRBJ1-1; D perhaps matches TRBD1 (5 bases). CDR1 and CDR2 (germline): ENHRY, SYGVKD. The CDR3 is 13 residues long. With 6 bases removed from V and 5 bases from J, the gap between germline ends came to 13 bases. In DNA, the CDR3 is TGTGCCATCAGGGGGACTTCGGGGACTGAAGCTTTCTTT. Amino acids: CAIRGTSGTEAFF.

V gene TRBV9 combines with J gene TRBJ2-7; weak D call: TRBD2 (6 bases). The CDR3 totals 15 residues. The germline V gene has CDR1 SGDLS and CDR2 YYNGEE. Trimming stripped 0 bases from V and 5 bases from J, with 15 bases between. CDR3 nucleotides: TGTGCCAGCAGCGTAGTCCGGGGTGGCGGGAACGAGCAGTACTTC. It yields the protein CASSVVRGGGNEQYF.

The genes are TRBV18 and TRBJ1-2; D perhaps matches TRBD1 (5 bases). The V and J ends lost 6 bases and 0 bases respectively, with 14 bases between them. The CDR3 consists of 15 residues. Germline V gene sequence: CDR1 KGHSH, CDR2 LQKENI. The chain's CDR3 is CASSLSTDANYGYTF. CDR3 nucleotide sequence: TGTGCCAGCTCGCTATCGACAGACGCTAACTATGGCTACACCTTC. Complete variable domain (other parts from reference TRBV18 and TRBJ1-2): NAGVMQNPRHLVRRRGQEARLRCSPMKGHSHVYWYRQLPEEGLKFMVYLQKENIIDESGMPKERFSAEFPKEGPSILRIQQVVRGDSAAYFCASSLSTDANYGYTFGSGTRLTVV.

V usage is TRBV6-5 and J usage is TRBJ2-2; 8 nucleotides match TRBD1. This CDR3 comprises 14 residues. CDR1 is MNHEY and CDR2 is SVGAGI in the germline V gene. Trimming cost V 7 bases and J 7 bases; bases outside gene matches: 8. DNA for the CDR3: TGTGCCAGCAACCAGGACAGGGCGAGCGGGGAGCTGTTTTTT. It specifies CASNQDRASGELFF.

This clone appeared a few times. The chain has TRBV30 and TRBJ2-7; D perhaps matches TRBD1 (5 bases). In germline, CDR1 is GTSNPN, CDR2 SVGIG (reference sequence). V lost 0 bases, J lost 6 bases, and 12 bases lay in between. The CDR3 runs to 13 residues. The CDR3 sequence: CAWSVRGATEQYF. The CDR3 coding sequence is TGTGCCTGGAGTGTACGTGGGGCTACCGAGCAGTACTTC.

The chain carries TRBV7-2 and TRBJ1-2; D unresolved. Germline values: CDR1 SGHTA, CDR2 FQGNSA. The CDR3 extends over 15 amino acids. The V gene lost 1 base and the J gene lost 8 bases, with 17 bases spanning the gap. The CDR3 DNA is TGTGCCAGCAGCTTAGTCAGCGGGCCAAACCAGGGCTACACCTTC. The encoded protein is CASSLVSGPNQGYTF. The full variable domain, rest sourced from reference TRBV7-2 and TRBJ1-2, is GAGVSQSPSNKVTEKGKDVELRCDPISGHTALYWYRQSLGQGLEFLIYFQGNSAPDKSGLPSDRFSAERTGGSVSTLTIQRTQQEDSAVYLCASSLVSGPNQGYTFGSGTRLTVV.

This rearrangement joins TRBV3-1 (or the pseudogene TRBV3-2) to TRBJ1-2; D is undetermined. V lost 2 bases to trimming and J lost 8 bases, with 15 bases between them. The CDR3 spans 14 residues. Looked up from germline, CDR1 is LGHDT and CDR2 is YNNKEL (reference sequence). The CDR3 DNA is TGTGCCAGCAGCCAATTCATTACGCCGCGAGGCTACACCTTC. This translates into CASSQFITPRGYTF.

The rearrangement links TRBV29-1 to TRBJ1-3; the D is unclear. From germline, CDR1 is SQVTM and CDR2 ANQGSEA. The CDR3 covers 14 residues. Trimming removed 6 bases from V and 0 bases from J, with 12 bases in between. The CDR3, as DNA: TGCAGCGTAGTGACTGAGAACTCTGGAAACACCATATATTTT. Its translation: CSVVTENSGNTIYF. Full variable domain (rest looked up from reference TRBV29-1 and TRBJ1-3): SAVISQKPSRDICQRGTSLTIQCQVDSQVTMMFWYRQQPGQSLTLIATANQGSEATYESGFVIDKFPISRPNLTFSTLTVSNMSPEDSSIYLCSVVTENSGNTIYFGEGSWLTVV.

The rearrangement links TRBV27 to TRBJ1-2, with a possible D match to TRBD1 (6 bases). The germline V and J ends were trimmed by 5 bases and 4 bases, with 14 bases remaining between them. Germline CDR1 reads MNHEY; CDR2 reads SMNVEV (reference sequence). The CDR3 runs to 14 residues. The CDR3 spells CASSPAGAGYGYTF. The CDR3 DNA follows: TGTGCCAGCAGTCCCGCAGGGGCAGGCTATGGCTACACCTTC.

The chain uses TRBV2 and TRBJ2-1; tentatively, D is TRBD2 (6 bases). This CDR3 is built from 11 residues. Germline CDR1 SNHLY, CDR2 FYNNEI. V lost 4 bases to trimming and J lost 9 bases, with 7 bases between them. In DNA, the CDR3 is TGTGCCAGCAGTGGGGGAGGTGAGCAGTTCTTC. Protein product: CASSGGGEQFF.

Comment on this clone: The same CDR3 is also encoded by other DNA sequences in this sample. The J gene is TRBJ2-7, the V gene TRBV5-4; tentatively, D is TRBD2 (6 bases). The CDR3 length is 15 residues. Trimming took 4 bases from V and 0 from J, leaving 14 bases between them. Germline V gene lookup returns CDR1 SGHNT and CDR2 YYREEE (reference sequence). The DNA of the CDR3 is TGTGCCAGCAGCCTTCCCGGGACTTCCTCCTACGAGCAGTACTTC. Its protein product is CASSLPGTSSYEQYF.

This chain joins TRBV7-6 and TRBJ2-1, with a possible D match to TRBD2 (6 bases). CDR1 is SGHVS, CDR2 FNYEAQ, per germline. The CDR3 spans 17 residues. The V end was cut by 0 bases, the J end by 0 bases, with 12 bases between. The CDR3 reads CASSLAARGSSYNEQFF. In DNA, the CDR3 is TGTGCCAGCAGCTTAGCTGCCCGGGGGAGCTCCTACAATGAGCAGTTCTTC. The complete variable domain, with remaining parts taken from reference TRBV7-6 and TRBJ2-1, reads GAGVSQSPRYKVTKRGQDVALRCDPISGHVSLYWYRQALGQGPEFLTYFNYEAQQDKSGLPNDRFSAERPEGSISTLTIQRTEQRDSAMYRCASSLAARGSSYNEQFFGPGTRLTVL.

V and J are TRBV4-2 and TRBJ2-7; the match to TRBD2 covers 9 bases. V trimming: 3 bases; J trimming: 0 bases; junction bases outside the gene matches: 9. The CDR3 sequence is 17 residues long. CDR1 and CDR2 (germline): LGHNA, YNFKEQ. Here the CDR3 reads CASSHTGTSGSSYEQYF. The CDR3 DNA follows: TGTGCCAGCAGCCACACGGGCACTAGCGGGTCCTCCTACGAGCAGTACTTC.

This chain connects TRBV4-1 to TRBJ2-2; no reliable D call. From germline, CDR1 is MGHRA and CDR2 YSYEKL. This CDR3 is 14 amino acids long. V was cut by 1 base and J by 5 bases, with 8 bases left in between. CDR3 sequence: CASSQAPGTGELFF. In DNA form, the CDR3 reads TGCGCCAGCAGCCAAGCCCCCGGGACCGGGGAGCTGTTTTTT.

The J gene is TRBJ2-1, the V gene TRBV7-8; TRBD2 aligns across 8 bases. From germline, CDR1 is SGHVS and CDR2 FQNEAQ. The CDR3 contains 15 residues. The J segment lost 2 bases and the V segment lost 5 bases, leaving 5 bases of the junction unmatched. For the CDR3, the DNA is TGTGCCAGCAGCCCGGAAGCGGGAGCCTACAATGAGCAGTTCTTC. It is translated as CASSPEAGAYNEQFF.

This rearrangement joins TRBV7-2 to TRBJ2-7; TRBD2 agrees at 12 bases. The CDR3 is 16 amino acids. Trimming took 1 base from V and 4 from J; bases not matched to a gene: 5. Germline V lookup: CDR1 SGHTA, CDR2 FQGNSA. The CDR3 DNA reads as TGTGCCAGCAGCTTAGGGGCTAGCGGGGGGGTTTACGAGCAGTACTTC. It yields the protein CASSLGASGGVYEQYF.